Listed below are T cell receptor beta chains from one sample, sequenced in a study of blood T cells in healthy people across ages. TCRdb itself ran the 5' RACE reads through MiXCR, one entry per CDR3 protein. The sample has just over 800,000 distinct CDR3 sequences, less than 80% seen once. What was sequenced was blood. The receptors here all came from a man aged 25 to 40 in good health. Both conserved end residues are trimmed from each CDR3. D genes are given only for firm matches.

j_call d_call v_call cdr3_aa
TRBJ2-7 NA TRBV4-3 ASSRGVGHEQY
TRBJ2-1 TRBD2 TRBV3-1 ASSRGGVGNEQF
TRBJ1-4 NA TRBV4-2 ASSLDRARAWEKLF
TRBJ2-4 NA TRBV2 ASTRGAKNIQY
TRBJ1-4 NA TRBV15 ATSRALGSVNEKLF
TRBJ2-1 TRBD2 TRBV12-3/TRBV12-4 ASKLAGAHNEQF
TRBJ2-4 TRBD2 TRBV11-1 ASSMTSGGKNIQY
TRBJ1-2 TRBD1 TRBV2 ASSASRGRTYGYT
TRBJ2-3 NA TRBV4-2 AGSLTTTDTQY
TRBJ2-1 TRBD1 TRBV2 ASSTLDRGINEQF
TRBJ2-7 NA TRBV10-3 AITRTYARQDEQY
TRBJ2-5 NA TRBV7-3 ASSPGSRETQY
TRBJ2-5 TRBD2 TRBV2 ASSRRAGGHGNEQY
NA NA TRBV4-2 ASSQRGFGGSDYEQY
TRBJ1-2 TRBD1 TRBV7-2 ASSQGQGHYGYT
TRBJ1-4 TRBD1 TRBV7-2 ASSSQGAGEKLF
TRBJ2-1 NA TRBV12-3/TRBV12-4 ASSLSGTLETEQF
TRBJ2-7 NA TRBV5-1 ASSPRQSPSYEQY
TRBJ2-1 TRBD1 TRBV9 ASSVNRGSDNEQF
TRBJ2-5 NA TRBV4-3 ASSQDNVRDQETQY